This TCR beta chain stems from a study of control samples from healthy donors and cancer patients. Data came from immunoSEQ multiplex PCR; TCRdb stores just in-frame clones and leaves some out. In the table there are about 38,000 clones, 80% to 90% of which are singletons. CDR3 size: 15 residues. Losses at the gene ends were 4 bases for V and 0 bases for J; bases not matched to a gene: 2. From germline, CDR1 is SGHDT and CDR2 YYEEEE. J is TRBJ2-1 and V is TRBV5-6; TRBD2 aligns across 9 bases. The receptor was isolated from a woman in her sixties or seventies with lung cancer. The source material was PBMCs. CDR3 DNA: TGTGCCAGCAGCCAGACTAGCGGCTCCTACAATGAGCAGTTCTTC. Its translation: CASSQTSGSYNEQFF.